What follows are 6 T cell receptor beta chains derived from one specimen sequenced in a study of vaccination and CD4 T cells after COVID-19. At the Johns Hopkins FTIC core, DNA taken from cultured CD4+ T cells was sequenced by way of the Oncomine TCR Beta short-read assay. TCRdb processed the PCR reads anew with MiXCR; each CDR3 protein has one entry. Seen here are about 14,000 distinct CDR3 sequences, about 50% observed once, and the top ten hold around an eighth. The treatment: approximately nine-day PBMC culture with coronavirus spike peptide pools or control peptides (ViraFEST assay). These receptors have no identified antigens. The material sequenced was CD4+ T cells from blood, cultured in vitro. These TCRs come from a human donor who had recovered from COVID-19.

V gene TRBV27 combines with J gene TRBJ1-1; D is unresolved. Germline V gives CDR1 MNHEY, CDR2 SMNVEV (reference sequence). The V gene lost 0 bases and the J gene lost 6 bases, with 11 bases spanning the gap. The CDR3 extends over 14 amino acids. The CDR3 region has the DNA TGTGCCAGCAGTTTATCTGGATCGGGCCCTGAAGCTTTCTTT. It specifies CASSLSGSGPEAFF.

The chain couples TRBV20-1 to TRBJ2-5; 12 bases are shared with TRBD2. Trimming cost V 2 bases and J 5 bases; bases outside gene matches: 12. The CDR3 has 17 residues. Germline V CDR1 and CDR2: DFQATT, SNEGSKA (reference sequence). CDR3 bases: TGCAGTGCTAGAAGGCTAGCGGGAGGGATTAGCAGGGAGACCCAGTACTTC. The encoded protein is CSARRLAGGISRETQYF.

This clonotype was seen just once. The chain recombines TRBV16 with TRBJ1-5; possibly TRBD1 for D (6 bases). CDR1 and CDR2 (germline): KGHSY, FQNENV. The CDR3 loop spans 13 amino acids. The V end was cut by 6 bases, the J end by 3 bases, with 9 bases between. The CDR3 spells CASRQGPNQPQHF. The DNA for the CDR3 is TGTGCCAGCAGACAGGGCCCCAATCAGCCCCAGCATTTT. The variable domain in full, completed from reference TRBV16 and TRBJ1-5, reads GEEVAQTPKHLVRGEGQKAKLYCAPIKGHSYVFWYQQVLKNEFKFLISFQNENVFDETGMPKERFSAKCLPNSPCSLEIQATKLEDSAVYFCASRQGPNQPQHFGDGTRLSIL.

The V and J genes are TRBV18 and TRBJ2-3; the match to TRBD2 covers 11 bases. CDR1 KGHSH and CDR2 LQKENI come from the germline V gene. The junction had 4 bases not matched to a gene; V was cut back by 5 bases and J by 0 bases. The CDR3 contains 16 residues. Here the CDR3 DNA reads TGTGCCAGCTCAGAAGGGACTAGCGGCAGCACAGATACGCAGTATTTT. It codes for CASSEGTSGSTDTQYF.

This clonotype appeared a few times. The chain uses TRBV11-2 and TRBJ2-5; 8 bases match TRBD2. Losses at the gene ends were 4 bases for V and 9 bases for J; bases not matched to a gene: 13. The germline gives CDR1 SGHAT, CDR2 FQNNGV. The CDR3 runs to 15 residues. Written as DNA, the CDR3 is TGTGCCAGCAGCTCCCAAGCGGGGGCGACAATGGCCCAGTACTTC. Its protein is CASSSQAGATMAQYF.

The table lists this clonotype with a few counts. The J gene is TRBJ2-3, the V gene TRBV10-3; the match to TRBD2 covers 7 bases. Germline loops: CDR1 ENHRY, CDR2 SYGVKD. This CDR3 has 15 residues. After removal of 3 bases from V and 4 bases from J, the junction contained 7 bases not matched to a gene. CDR3 nucleotides: TGTGCCATCAGTGATCGGCGGGAGAGTGCAGATACGCAGTATTTT. Translation gives CAISDRRESADTQYF.